Listed below are T cell receptor beta chains from one sample, sequenced in a study of cytomegalovirus exposure and HLA in healthy donors. Clones were sequenced by immunoSEQ multiplex PCR, and TCRdb holds only the in-frame ones, with some missing. This table has around 150,000 clones, around 81% appearing once. The sample comprised PBMCs. The source is a male donor in good health and CMV-seronegative. The CDR3 runs from the conserved cysteine through the conserved F or W. D genes are given only for firm matches. For some rows the clone size is stated as once, few or many, or as a class when expanded; others skip it.

v_call: TRBV7-9; d_call: .; clone_size: .; j_call: TRBJ2-1; cdr3_nt: TGTGCCAGCAGCCCACTGGTAGTTCAACCAGGTGGTTACAATGAGCAGTTCTTC; cdr3_aa: CASSPLVVQPGGYNEQFF
v_call: TRBV7-8; d_call: .; clone_size: few; j_call: TRBJ2-7; cdr3_nt: TGTGCCAGCAGCTTAGTTACCTCCGGGACACCGAGCTCCTACGAGCAGTACTTC; cdr3_aa: CASSLVTSGTPSSYEQYF
v_call: TRBV7-6; d_call: .; clone_size: few; j_call: TRBJ2-7; cdr3_nt: TGTGCCAGCAGCGCTCTAACGGGACAACCAGGCAACGAGCAGTACTTC; cdr3_aa: CASSALTGQPGNEQYF
v_call: TRBV4-1; d_call: TRBD1; clone_size: .; j_call: TRBJ1-5; cdr3_nt: TGCGCCAGCAGCCAGCCAGGCCGGGACAGAGCAAGCAATCAGCCCCAGCATTTT; cdr3_aa: CASSQPGRDRASNQPQHF
v_call: TRBV18; d_call: TRBD1; clone_size: few; j_call: TRBJ1-6; cdr3_nt: TGTGCCAGCTCACCCCTACAGGGGGGTAATTCACCCCTCCACTTT; cdr3_aa: CASSPLQGGNSPLHF
v_call: TRBV7-3; d_call: .; clone_size: .; j_call: TRBJ2-7; cdr3_nt: TGTGCCAGCAGCTTAACAGGCGGAACCTACGAGCAGTACTTC; cdr3_aa: CASSLTGGTYEQYF
v_call: TRBV27; d_call: TRBD1; clone_size: once; j_call: TRBJ2-1; cdr3_nt: TGTGCCAGCAGTTTATTATCGGTCGACAGGGGCCCCTACAATGAGCAGTTCTTC; cdr3_aa: CASSLLSVDRGPYNEQFF
v_call: TRBV27; d_call: .; clone_size: once; j_call: TRBJ2-3; cdr3_nt: TGTGCCTCCAGGGCCTGGGGCAGCACAGATACGCAGTATTTT; cdr3_aa: CASRAWGSTDTQYF
v_call: TRBV29-1; d_call: .; clone_size: .; j_call: TRBJ2-3; cdr3_nt: TGCAGCGTTGATCAGGGGTTGGGCACAGATACGCAGTATTTT; cdr3_aa: CSVDQGLGTDTQYF
v_call: TRBV6-1; d_call: .; clone_size: .; j_call: TRBJ1-3; cdr3_nt: TGTGCCAGCAGTGAACTAATCCCTGGAAACACCATATATTTT; cdr3_aa: CASSELIPGNTIYF
v_call: TRBV5-1; d_call: .; clone_size: few; j_call: TRBJ1-3; cdr3_nt: TGCGCCAGCAGCTTGGATCCAGCTGGAAACACCATATATTTT; cdr3_aa: CASSLDPAGNTIYF
v_call: TRBV6-5; d_call: .; clone_size: .; j_call: TRBJ1-6; cdr3_nt: TGTGCCAGCAGTTACCCAAACCAAGGGGCCCTCCACTTT; cdr3_aa: CASSYPNQGALHF
v_call: TRBV6-5; d_call: .; clone_size: .; j_call: TRBJ1-2; cdr3_nt: TGTGCCAGCATCTCAGGCTATGGCTACACCTTC; cdr3_aa: CASISGYGYTF
v_call: TRBV7-2; d_call: TRBD1; clone_size: .; j_call: TRBJ2-1; cdr3_nt: TGTGCCAGCAGCCTCGGACAGGGGGCCCACAATGAGCAGTTCTTC; cdr3_aa: CASSLGQGAHNEQFF
v_call: TRBV5-1; d_call: TRBD1; clone_size: .; j_call: TRBJ2-1; cdr3_nt: TGCGCCAGCAGCTTTCGGCAGGGGGCGGGAAATGAGCAGTTCTTC; cdr3_aa: CASSFRQGAGNEQFF
v_call: TRBV14; d_call: .; clone_size: many; j_call: TRBJ1-4; cdr3_nt: TGTGCCAGCCAGGAGGGCAGGGCAACTAATGAAAAACTGTTTTTT; cdr3_aa: CASQEGRATNEKLFF
v_call: TRBV30; d_call: .; clone_size: .; j_call: TRBJ1-2; cdr3_nt: TGTGCCTGGGACTCTCTCGGGGGGCGGCAAGGCTACACCTTC; cdr3_aa: CAWDSLGGRQGYTF
v_call: TRBV6-1; d_call: .; clone_size: few; j_call: TRBJ2-6; cdr3_nt: TGTGCCAGCAGTGCAATACAGGGCGGCCTTGGGGGGGCCAACGTCCTGACTTTC; cdr3_aa: CASSAIQGGLGGANVLTF
v_call: TRBV18; d_call: .; clone_size: .; j_call: TRBJ2-2; cdr3_nt: TGTGCCAGCTCCCGCACCTGGGAGTCCGGGGAGCTGTTTTTT; cdr3_aa: CASSRTWESGELFF
v_call: TRBV10-3; d_call: TRBD2; clone_size: .; j_call: TRBJ2-7; cdr3_nt: TGTGCCACCATCGACCTGACTAGCGGGAGCTACGAGCAGTACTTC; cdr3_aa: CATIDLTSGSYEQYF
v_call: TRBV19; d_call: TRBD2; clone_size: once; j_call: TRBJ2-7; cdr3_nt: TGTGCCAGTAGTATAGCTAGCGGGAGTAACCACGAGCAGTACTTC; cdr3_aa: CASSIASGSNHEQYF
v_call: TRBV11-2; d_call: .; clone_size: .; j_call: TRBJ1-2; cdr3_nt: TGTGCCAGCAGCTCGGGGTCGAACTATGGCTACACCTTC; cdr3_aa: CASSSGSNYGYTF
v_call: TRBV4-1; d_call: .; clone_size: .; j_call: TRBJ1-5; cdr3_nt: TGCGCCAGCAGCCAAGATGGACAAACAGTTTATAGCAATCAGCCCCAGCATTTT; cdr3_aa: CASSQDGQTVYSNQPQHF
v_call: TRBV15; d_call: TRBD1; clone_size: .; j_call: TRBJ1-1; cdr3_nt: TGTGCCACCATCCCGGACAGGAGGAACACTGAAGCTTTCTTT; cdr3_aa: CATIPDRRNTEAFF
v_call: TRBV6-1; d_call: TRBD2; clone_size: .; j_call: TRBJ2-1; cdr3_nt: TGTGCCAGCAGTGATAGACTAGCGGGAGGCGTCTCCTACAATGAGCAGTTCTTC; cdr3_aa: CASSDRLAGGVSYNEQFF
v_call: TRBV5-4; d_call: TRBD1; clone_size: .; j_call: TRBJ1-4; cdr3_nt: TGTGCCAGCAGCCCCCGGGGGACAGGAAGGACTGAAAAACTGTTTTTT; cdr3_aa: CASSPRGTGRTEKLFF
v_call: TRBV27; d_call: .; clone_size: .; j_call: TRBJ1-2; cdr3_nt: TGTGCCAGCAGTACCTTAGACAGGACCTATGGCTACACCTTC; cdr3_aa: CASSTLDRTYGYTF
v_call: TRBV2; d_call: .; clone_size: .; j_call: TRBJ1-2; cdr3_nt: TGTGCCAGCAGTGCCGGCTATGGCTACACCTTC; cdr3_aa: CASSAGYGYTF
v_call: TRBV7-2; d_call: TRBD1; clone_size: .; j_call: TRBJ1-2; cdr3_nt: TGTGCCAGCAGCACGGACAGGGGGCGTGGCTACACCTTC; cdr3_aa: CASSTDRGRGYTF
v_call: TRBV5-1; d_call: TRBD2; clone_size: .; j_call: TRBJ2-7; cdr3_nt: TGCGCCAGCAGCTTGATATTCTCCAGGGGGCCTTCTCCAGGGACTAGCGGGAACGTGAACGAGCAGTACTTC; cdr3_aa: CASSLIFSRGPSPGTSGNVNEQYF
v_call: TRBV7-2; d_call: .; clone_size: .; j_call: TRBJ1-1; cdr3_nt: TGTGCCAGCAGCTTACAGGGGAACACTGAAGCTTTCTTT; cdr3_aa: CASSLQGNTEAFF
v_call: TRBV5-1; d_call: .; clone_size: few; j_call: TRBJ1-1; cdr3_nt: TGCGCCAGCACCCCGGAGGGCCAGTCGAACACTGAAGCTTTCTTT; cdr3_aa: CASTPEGQSNTEAFF
v_call: TRBV5-1; d_call: .; clone_size: .; j_call: TRBJ1-2; cdr3_nt: TGCGCCAGCAGCTTGGGTGGACAGATTAACTATGGCTACACCTTC; cdr3_aa: CASSLGGQINYGYTF
v_call: TRBV15; d_call: TRBD1; clone_size: .; j_call: TRBJ1-3; cdr3_nt: TGTGCCACCAGCACCCAGACAGGGGGCCCAAACACCATATATTTT; cdr3_aa: CATSTQTGGPNTIYF